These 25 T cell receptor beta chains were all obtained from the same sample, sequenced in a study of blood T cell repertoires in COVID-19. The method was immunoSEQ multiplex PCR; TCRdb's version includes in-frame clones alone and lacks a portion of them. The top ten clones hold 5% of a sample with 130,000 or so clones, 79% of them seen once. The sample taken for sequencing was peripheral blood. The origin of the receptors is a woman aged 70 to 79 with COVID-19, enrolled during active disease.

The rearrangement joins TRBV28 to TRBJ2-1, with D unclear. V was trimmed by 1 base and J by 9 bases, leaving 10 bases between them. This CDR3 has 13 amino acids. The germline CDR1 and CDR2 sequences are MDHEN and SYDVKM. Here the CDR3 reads CASSLSKPPEQFF. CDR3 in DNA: TGTGCCAGCAGTTTATCGAAGCCTCCTGAGCAGTTCTTC.

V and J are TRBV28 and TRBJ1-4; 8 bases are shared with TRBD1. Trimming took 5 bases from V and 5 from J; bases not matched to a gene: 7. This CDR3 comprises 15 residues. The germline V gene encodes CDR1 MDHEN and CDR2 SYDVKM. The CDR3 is CASSLGQVNNEKLFF. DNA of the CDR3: TGTGCCAGCAGTCTGGGACAGGTTAACAATGAAAAACTGTTTTTT.

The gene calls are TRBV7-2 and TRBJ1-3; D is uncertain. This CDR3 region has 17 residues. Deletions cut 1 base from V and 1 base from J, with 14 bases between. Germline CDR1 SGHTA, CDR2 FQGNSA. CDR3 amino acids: CASSLVVRGSSGNTIYF. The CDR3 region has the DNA TGTGCCAGCAGCTTAGTGGTGAGAGGGTCTTCTGGAAACACCATATATTTT. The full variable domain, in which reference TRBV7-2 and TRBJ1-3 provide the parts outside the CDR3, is GAGVSQSPSNKVTEKGKDVELRCDPISGHTALYWYRQSLGQGLEFLIYFQGNSAPDKSGLPSDRFSAERTGGSVSTLTIQRTQQEDSAVYLCASSLVVRGSSGNTIYFGEGSWLTVV.

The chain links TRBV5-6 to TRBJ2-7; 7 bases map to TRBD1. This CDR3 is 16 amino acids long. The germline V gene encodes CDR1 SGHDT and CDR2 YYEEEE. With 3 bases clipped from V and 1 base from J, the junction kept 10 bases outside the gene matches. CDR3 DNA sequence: TGTGCCAGCAGCTCTTACCAGGACAGGTTTTCCTACGAGCAGTACTTC. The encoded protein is CASSSYQDRFSYEQYF. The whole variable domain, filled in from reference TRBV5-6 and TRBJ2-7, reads DAGVTQSPTHLIKTRGQQVTLRCSPKSGHDTVSWYQQALGQGPQFIFQYYEEEERQRGNFPDRFSGHQFPNYSSELNVNALLLGDSALYLCASSSYQDRFSYEQYFGPGTRLTVT.

CDR3 bases: TGTGCCAGCAGTTTTGGGGGAAGCGGGGGAAGACAGCCCCAGCATTTT. Translation gives CASSFGGSGGRQPQHF. This chain joins TRBV6-2 or TRBV6-3 and TRBJ1-5; tentative D call: TRBD1 (5 bases). Germline V gives CDR1 MNHEY, CDR2 SVGEGT. Trimming shortened V by 4 bases and J by 7 bases, and 20 bases separated the two germline ends. This CDR3 contains 16 residues.

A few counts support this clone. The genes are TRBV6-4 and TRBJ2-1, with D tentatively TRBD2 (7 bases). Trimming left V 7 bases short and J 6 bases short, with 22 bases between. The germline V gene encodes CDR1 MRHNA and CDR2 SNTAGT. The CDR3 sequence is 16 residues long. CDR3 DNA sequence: TGTGCCAGCACCCTGAATGGGGGGGCCTTTGTCAATGAGCAGTTCTTC. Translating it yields CASTLNGGAFVNEQFF.

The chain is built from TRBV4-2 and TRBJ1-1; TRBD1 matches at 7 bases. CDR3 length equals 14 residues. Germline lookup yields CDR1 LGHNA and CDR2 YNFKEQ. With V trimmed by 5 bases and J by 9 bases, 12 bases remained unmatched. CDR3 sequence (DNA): TGTGCCAGCAGCTCGGGACAGATTGACGGGAAAGCTTTCTTT. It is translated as CASSSGQIDGKAFF.

The CDR3 nucleotides read TGTGCCAGCAGCTTCCGGACAGGGTATGGCTACACCTTC. This codes for CASSFRTGYGYTF. This rearrangement joins TRBV5-4 to TRBJ1-2, with 8 bases aligning to TRBD1. The CDR3 is 13 residues long. Germline V gene data show CDR1 as SGHNT and CDR2 as YYREEE (reference sequence). The junction had 2 bases not matched to a gene; V was cut back by 2 bases and J by 5 bases.

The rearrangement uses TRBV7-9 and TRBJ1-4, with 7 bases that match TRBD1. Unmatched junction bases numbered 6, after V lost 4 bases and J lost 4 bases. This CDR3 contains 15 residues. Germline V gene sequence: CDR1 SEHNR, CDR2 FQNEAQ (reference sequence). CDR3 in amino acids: CASSSSGQFNEKLFF. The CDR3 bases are TGTGCCAGCAGCTCCTCGGGACAGTTTAATGAAAAACTGTTTTTT.

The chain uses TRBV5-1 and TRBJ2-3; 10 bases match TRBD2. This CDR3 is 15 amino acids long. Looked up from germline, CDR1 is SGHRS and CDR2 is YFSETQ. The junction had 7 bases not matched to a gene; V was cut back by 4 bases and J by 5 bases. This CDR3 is CASSPQRGGVDTQYF. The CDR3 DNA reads TGCGCCAGCAGCCCTCAGCGGGGGGGAGTAGATACGCAGTATTTT.

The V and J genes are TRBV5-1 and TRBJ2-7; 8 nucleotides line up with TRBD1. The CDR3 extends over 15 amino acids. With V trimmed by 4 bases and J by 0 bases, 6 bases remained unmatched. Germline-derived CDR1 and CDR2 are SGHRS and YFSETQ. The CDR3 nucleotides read TGCGCCAGCAGCCGGGGACAGGAGATCTCCTACGAGCAGTACTTC. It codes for CASSRGQEISYEQYF.

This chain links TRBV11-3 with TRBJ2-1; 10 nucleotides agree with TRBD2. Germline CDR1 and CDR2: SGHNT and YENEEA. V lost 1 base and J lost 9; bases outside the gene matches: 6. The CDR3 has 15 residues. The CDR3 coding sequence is TGTGCCAGCAGCTTAGGAGCGGGGGGGAACAGTGAGCAGTTCTTC. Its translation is CASSLGAGGNSEQFF.

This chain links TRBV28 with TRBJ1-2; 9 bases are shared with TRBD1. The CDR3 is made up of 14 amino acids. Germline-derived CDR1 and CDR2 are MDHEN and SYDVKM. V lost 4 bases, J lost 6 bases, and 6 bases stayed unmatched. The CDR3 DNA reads TGTGCCAGCAGTTCTGGGACAGGGCCGGATGGCTACACCTTC. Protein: CASSSGTGPDGYTF.

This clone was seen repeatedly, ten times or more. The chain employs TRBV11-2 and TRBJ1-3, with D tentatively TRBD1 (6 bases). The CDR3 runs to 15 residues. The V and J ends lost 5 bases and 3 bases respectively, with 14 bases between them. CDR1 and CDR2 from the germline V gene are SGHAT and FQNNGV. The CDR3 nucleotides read TGTGCCAGCAGCCCCCGAACAGGGTTTGGAAACACCATATATTTT. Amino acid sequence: CASSPRTGFGNTIYF.

The CDR3 spells CASGLVRGEQYF. The CDR3 DNA is TGTGCCAGCGGGTTGGTTAGGGGGGAGCAGTACTTC. The rearrangement uses TRBV2 and TRBJ2-7, with D perhaps TRBD1 (6 bases). Germline V gene lookup returns CDR1 SNHLY and CDR2 FYNNEI. The CDR3 totals 12 residues. V lost 8 bases and J lost 7, with 15 bases in between.

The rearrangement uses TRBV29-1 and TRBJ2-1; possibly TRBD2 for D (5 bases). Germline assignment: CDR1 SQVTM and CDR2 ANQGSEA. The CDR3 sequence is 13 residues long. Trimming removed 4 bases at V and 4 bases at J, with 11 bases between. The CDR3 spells CSVGGGRYNEQFF. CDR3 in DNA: TGCAGCGTTGGTGGCGGGCGGTACAATGAGCAGTTCTTC.

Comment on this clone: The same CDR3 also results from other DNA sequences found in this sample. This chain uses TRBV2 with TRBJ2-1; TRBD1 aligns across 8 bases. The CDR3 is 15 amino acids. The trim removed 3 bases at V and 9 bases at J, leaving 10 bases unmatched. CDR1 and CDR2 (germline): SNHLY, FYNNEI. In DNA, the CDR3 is TGTGCCAGCAGTGATCAGGGGGCCAGTGGCAGTGAGCAGTTCTTC. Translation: CASSDQGASGSEQFF.

The DNA for the CDR3 is TGCAGCGTTGACCGGGGGTACAATGAGCAGTTCTTC. Its protein is CSVDRGYNEQFF. The V and J genes are TRBV29-1 and TRBJ2-1; TRBD2 is a possible D gene (6 bases). V shed 3 bases and J shed 4 bases, with 7 bases lying between them. In germline, CDR1 is SQVTM, CDR2 ANQGSEA. The CDR3 extends over 12 amino acids.

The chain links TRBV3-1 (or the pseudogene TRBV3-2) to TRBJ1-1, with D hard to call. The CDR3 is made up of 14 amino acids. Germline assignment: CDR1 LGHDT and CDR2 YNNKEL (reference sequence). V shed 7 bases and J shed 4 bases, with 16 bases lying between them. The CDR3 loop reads CASTTTSYGTEAFF. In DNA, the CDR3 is TGTGCCAGCACCACGACATCCTATGGCACTGAAGCTTTCTTT.

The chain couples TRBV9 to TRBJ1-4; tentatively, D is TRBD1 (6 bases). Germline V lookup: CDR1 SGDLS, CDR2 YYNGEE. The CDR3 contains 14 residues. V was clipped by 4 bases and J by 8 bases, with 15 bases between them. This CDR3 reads CASSPYRVGEKLFF. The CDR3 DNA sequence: TGTGCCAGCAGCCCCTACAGGGTTGGAGAAAAACTGTTTTTT. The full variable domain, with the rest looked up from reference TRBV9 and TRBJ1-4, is DSGVTQTPKHLITATGQRVTLRCSPRSGDLSVYWYQQSLDQGLQFLIQYYNGEERAKGNILERFSAQQFPDLHSELNLSSLELGDSALYFCASSPYRVGEKLFFGSGTQLSVL.

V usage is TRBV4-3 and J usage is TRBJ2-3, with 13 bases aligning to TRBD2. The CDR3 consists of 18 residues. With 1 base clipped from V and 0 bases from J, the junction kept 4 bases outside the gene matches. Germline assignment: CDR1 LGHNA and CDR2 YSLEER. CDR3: CASSQGTSGGPSTDTQYF. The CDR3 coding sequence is TGCGCCAGCAGCCAAGGGACTAGCGGGGGCCCTAGCACAGATACGCAGTATTTT.

Written as DNA, the CDR3 is TGTGCCAGCAGCCCTCGACAGGGCGGGAACACTGAAGCTTTCTTT. Translated, it gives CASSPRQGGNTEAFF. V and J are TRBV3-1 (or the pseudogene TRBV3-2) and TRBJ1-1; 7 positions match TRBD1. The germline V gene encodes CDR1 LGHDT and CDR2 YNNKEL (reference sequence). Trimming removed 4 bases from V and 1 base from J; junction bases left unmatched: 6. CDR3 size: 15 residues.

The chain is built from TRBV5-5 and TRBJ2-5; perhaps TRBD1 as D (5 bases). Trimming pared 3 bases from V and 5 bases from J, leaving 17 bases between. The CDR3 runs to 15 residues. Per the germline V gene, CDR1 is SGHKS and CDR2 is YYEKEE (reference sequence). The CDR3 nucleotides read TGTGCCAGCAGCTCCACTACGACAGTTCGGGAGACCCAGTACTTC. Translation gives CASSSTTTVRETQYF.

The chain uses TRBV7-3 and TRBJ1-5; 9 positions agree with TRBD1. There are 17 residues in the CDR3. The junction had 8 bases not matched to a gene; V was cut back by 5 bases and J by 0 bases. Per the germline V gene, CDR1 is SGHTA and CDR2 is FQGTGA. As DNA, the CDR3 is TGTGCCAGCAGCCCCTGGAACAGGGGGCATAGCAATCAGCCCCAGCATTTT. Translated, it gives CASSPWNRGHSNQPQHF.

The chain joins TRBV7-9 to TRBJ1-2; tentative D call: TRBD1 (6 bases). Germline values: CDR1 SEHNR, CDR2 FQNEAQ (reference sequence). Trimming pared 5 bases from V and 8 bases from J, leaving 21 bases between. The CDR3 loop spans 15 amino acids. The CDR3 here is CASSGSLQGLVGYTF. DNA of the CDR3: TGTGCCAGCAGCGGCAGTCTACAGGGTTTGGTCGGCTACACCTTC.